The present entry profiles one T cell receptor beta chain with its context. What antigen it recognizes has not been identified. The record has no base qualities; no much larger clone is one base away. From cysteine to phenylalanine, the CDR3 is 17 amino acids long. Of the read, only the CDR3 DNA is kept; its 51 bases are in frame from base 1. Compared with germline, V lacks 5 bases and J lacks 0 bases; bases without a gene match: 11. From the germline V gene, CDR1 is SGHTA and CDR2 is FQGNSA. These data come from a study of cytomegalovirus exposure and HLA in healthy donors (dated by TCRdb to about 2017). Broadly, across the study: According to a later analysis, the roughly 130 validation repertoires were produced on the same platform as the roughly 600 repertoires of the first cohort. The aim of the study was to test whether cataloging public T cell receptors could identify signatures of past pathogen exposure. To predict cytomegalovirus infection status, the study brought together high-throughput TCR immunosequencing, statistical association of individual TCRs with disease status, and machine learning. A separate validation cohort of over a hundred different subjects was used in addition to the roughly 700-subject first cohort. Results and caveats for the whole study, not just this receptor: The authors suggested that the approach could potentially be generalized to other disease states and immunological phenotypes. Most TCR sequences were observed very rarely across donors, whereas some public TCRs were present in many individuals. In vitro tests confirmed that a few of the cytomegalovirus-associated TCR beta chains recognize cytomegalovirus antigens. The classifier was reported to diagnose cytomegalovirus status with high specificity and sensitivity in both the original and validation cohorts. Of the cluster scores, about 94% were above 0 in a later analysis, which found that TCRs clustered in the first cohort also tended to co-occur in the 130 or so validation repertoires. The study gave a list of 150 to 200 TCR beta chains associated with cytomegalovirus. All 120 or so repertoires were used to score co-occurrence in the validation cohort in a later analysis, because that analysis had no HLA typing for the cohort.

Donors formed part of the validation cohort, which comprised fewer than 150 subjects and was distinct from the first cohort of 550 to 850 subjects. The protocol used for the library was the immunoSEQ multiplex PCR assay. The authors' pipeline ran thus. A statistical classification framework was developed to diagnose cytomegalovirus status using the catalog of TCR beta chain sequences. TCRdb holds this immuneACCESS table with in-frame rearrangements only. Some clones are missing; in checked studies, unresolved V genes explain under half, and the rest has no known cause. That table supplies the V and J calls and clone size; D and trimming were determined from the DNA. The sample table lists 150,000 or so clones, 80% to 90% of them with a count of one. About 9.9% of the sample comes from the top ten.

The chain is made from TRBV7-2 and TRBJ2-7; 9 central nucleotides agree with TRBD2. This clonotype was obtained from a young woman in good health and CMV-seropositive. Sequencing was done on a sample of PBMCs. The CDR3 has the sequence CASSPSLAGDRSYEQYF. The base sequence is TGTGCCAGCAGCCCCTCCTTAGCGGGGGATCGCTCCTACGAGCAGTACTTC.